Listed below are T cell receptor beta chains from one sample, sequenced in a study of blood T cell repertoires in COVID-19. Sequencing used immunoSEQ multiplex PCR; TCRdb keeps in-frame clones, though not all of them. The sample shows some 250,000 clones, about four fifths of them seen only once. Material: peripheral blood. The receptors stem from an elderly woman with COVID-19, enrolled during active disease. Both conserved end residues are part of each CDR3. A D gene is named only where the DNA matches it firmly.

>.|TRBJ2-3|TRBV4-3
CASSPHPLGADTQYF
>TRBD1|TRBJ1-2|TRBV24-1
CATAGTAGGYTF
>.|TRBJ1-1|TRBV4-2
CASSQELSQVGATEAFF
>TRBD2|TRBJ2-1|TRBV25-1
CASSTPGGKREQFF
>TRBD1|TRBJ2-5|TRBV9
CASSTNGQGETQYF
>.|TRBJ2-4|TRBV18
CASSPLASDRNIQYF
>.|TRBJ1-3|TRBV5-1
CASSFGQSSSGNTIYF
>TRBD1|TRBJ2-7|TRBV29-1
CSVEDRGLLF
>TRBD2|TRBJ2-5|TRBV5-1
CASSLAVASGYGETQYF
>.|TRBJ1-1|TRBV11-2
CASSKPFPTGNTEAFF
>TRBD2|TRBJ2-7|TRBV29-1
CSVETSGASYEQYF
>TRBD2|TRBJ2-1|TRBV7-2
CASSLSVRTSGNNEQFF
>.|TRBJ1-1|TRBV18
CASSTNTEAFF
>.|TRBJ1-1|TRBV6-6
CASSPQGKNTEAFF
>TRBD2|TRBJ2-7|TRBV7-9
CASSLERGASYEQYF
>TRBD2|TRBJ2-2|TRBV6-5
CATRTSSNTGELFF
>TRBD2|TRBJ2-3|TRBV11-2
CASSRLGLAGGADTQYF
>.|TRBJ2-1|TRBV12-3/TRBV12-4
CASSFSYNEQFF
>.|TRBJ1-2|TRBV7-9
CASSWGDGYTF
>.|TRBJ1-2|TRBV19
CASSPQGYGYTF
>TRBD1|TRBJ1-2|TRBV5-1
CASSSGYRGLTYGYTF
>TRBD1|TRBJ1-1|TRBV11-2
CASSLEDRGAFF
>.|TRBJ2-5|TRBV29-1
CSVQVGNQETQYF
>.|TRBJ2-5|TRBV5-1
CASSLVIGEETQYF
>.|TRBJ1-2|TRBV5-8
CASSRGRYGYTF
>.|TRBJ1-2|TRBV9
CASSAIDSIYYGYTF
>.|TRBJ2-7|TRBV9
CASSPGHLYEQYF
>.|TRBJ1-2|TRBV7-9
CASSSGFARGYTF
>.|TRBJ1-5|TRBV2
CASREDLTLNSNQPQHF
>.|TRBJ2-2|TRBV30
CAWSVYPRDTGELFF
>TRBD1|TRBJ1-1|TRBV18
CASSRDRMNTEAFF
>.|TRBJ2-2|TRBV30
CACPGRGLGTGELFF
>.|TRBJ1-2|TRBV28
CASSLSVYGYTF
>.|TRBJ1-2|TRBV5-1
CASSLQGYGYTF
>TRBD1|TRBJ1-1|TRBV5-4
CASSLGTGITEAFF
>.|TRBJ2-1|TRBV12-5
CASGPTGSSYNEQFF
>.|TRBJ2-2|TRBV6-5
CASSYSRLNTGELFF
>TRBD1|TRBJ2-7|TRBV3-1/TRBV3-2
CASSRDRAYEQYF
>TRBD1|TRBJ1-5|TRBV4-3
CASSRDNRGGQPQHF
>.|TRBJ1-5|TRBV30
CAWSGDSYSNQPQHF